Ten or more counts support the clone carrying this TCR beta chain. Its matching antigen is unknown. The V end was cut by 1 base, the J end by 4 bases, with 11 bases between. CDR3 length: 15 residues. Using its own MiXCR run on the reads, TCRdb lists one record per CDR3 protein. This table has just over 300,000 distinct CDR3 sequences, 15% to 20% appearing once. This sample is drawn from a study of T cell repertoires in cytomegalovirus infection. Broader study findings: There were HLA-C-restricted CMV-specific TCR beta clonotypes dominating the ex vivo response. Cumulated frequencies of public TCR beta families served to identify carriers of CMV plus the relevant HLA.

J is TRBJ1-5 and V is TRBV12-3 or TRBV12-4; D uncertain. The source of this sequence is a human donor in good health (CMV status not recorded). Some clones in this sample may be carry-over from other donors' samples. The specimen was PBMCs. The CDR3 loop is CASSLGQVGNQPQHF. The DNA of the CDR3 is TGTGCCAGCAGTTTAGGTCAGGTCGGGAATCAGCCCCAGCATTTT.